The 10 T cell receptor beta chains reported below all come from one sample, sequenced in a study of T-cell memory formation after mild COVID-19. TCRdb used MiXCR to reprocess the 5' RACE reads, holding one entry per CDR3 protein. This table holds 200,000 to 250,000 distinct CDR3 sequences, over 9.5% found once. The material sequenced was PBMCs or a T cell subset sorted from them (not recorded which). The source is a man aged 18 to 35 who had mild COVID-19 (a few samples of this study predate the infection). Cell type and time point are not known.

This clonotype was observed many times. The CDR3 region has the DNA TGTGCCAGCCTTGGGGGACTTAGCACAGATACGCAGTATTTT. As protein: CASLGGLSTDTQYF. This rearrangement joins TRBV12-3 or TRBV12-4 to TRBJ2-3; possibly TRBD2 for D (6 bases). Trimming shortened V by 8 bases and J by 0 bases, and 12 bases separated the two germline ends. This CDR3 has 14 residues.

The chain links TRBV5-1 to TRBJ1-3, with 10 positions matching TRBD1. Germline trimming cut 4 bases from V and 0 bases from J; bases unmatched to any gene: 10. Per the germline V gene, CDR1 is SGHRS and CDR2 is YFSETQ. There are 18 residues in the CDR3. The CDR3 sequence is CASSPRYGTGVSGNTIYF. The CDR3 DNA sequence: TGCGCCAGCAGCCCCCGATACGGGACAGGGGTCTCTGGAAACACCATATATTTT.

This clonotype was seen a few times. This chain uses TRBV10-3 with TRBJ2-3; the match to TRBD2 covers 11 bases. This CDR3 has 17 residues. V shed 4 bases and J 2 bases; nucleotides not matched to a gene: 8. CDR1 is ENHRY and CDR2 is SYGVKD in the germline V gene. The CDR3, as DNA: TGTGCCATCAGTGGAAAGACTAGCGGGGAGACCACAGATACGCAGTATTTT. Protein: CAISGKTSGETTDTQYF.

This clonotype was seen ten or more times. The genes are TRBV9 and TRBJ2-7, with TRBD1 as a possible D gene (5 bases). Between the trimmed V and J ends, which lost 1 base and 2 bases, there was a span of 10 bases. CDR3 size: 14 residues. The germline gives CDR1 SGDLS, CDR2 YYNGEE. The CDR3 sequence is CASSVQGVPYEQYF. The CDR3 region has the DNA TGTGCCAGCAGCGTACAGGGTGTTCCCTACGAGCAGTACTTC.

This clonotype was observed a single time. J is TRBJ2-2 and V is TRBV2; D is unresolved. The length of the CDR3 is 14 residues. In germline, CDR1 is SNHLY, CDR2 FYNNEI. V gave up 6 bases and J gave up 4 bases, with 12 bases separating them. CDR3 DNA: TGTGCCAGCAGGCCCACGCAGGTCACCGGGGAGCTGTTTTTT. Translating gives CASRPTQVTGELFF. Full variable domain (missing parts from reference TRBV2 and TRBJ2-2): EPEVTQTPSHQVTQMGQEVILRCVPISNHLYFYWYRQILGQKVEFLVSFYNNEISEKSEIFDDQFSVERPDGSNFTLKIRSTKLEDSAMYFCASRPTQVTGELFFGEGSRLTVL.

The J gene is TRBJ2-3, the V gene TRBV5-1; TRBD2 matches at 9 bases. Germline values: CDR1 SGHRS, CDR2 YFSETQ. CDR3 length equals 17 residues. Trimming at V came to 4 bases and at J to 2 bases, leaving 11 bases not matched to a gene. The CDR3 is CASSRGLAGPPTDTQYF. For the CDR3, the DNA is TGCGCCAGCAGCCGGGGACTAGCTGGGCCCCCCACAGATACGCAGTATTTT.

This clonotype was counted between two and nine times. The rearrangement links TRBV28 to TRBJ1-1, with TRBD1 matching over 9 bases. CDR3 length: 15 residues. V shed 8 bases and J 5 bases; nucleotides not matched to a gene: 12. Germline CDR1 MDHEN, CDR2 SYDVKM. The CDR3 here is CASQSRSTGGTEAFF. CDR3 sequence (DNA): TGTGCCAGCCAATCTCGGTCGACAGGGGGAACTGAAGCTTTCTTT.

The chain employs TRBV7-9 and TRBJ1-1, with 7 bases matching TRBD1. CDR3 length: 13 amino acids. Germline V CDR1 and CDR2: SEHNR, FQNEAQ (reference sequence). With V trimmed by 6 bases and J by 2 bases, 3 bases remained unmatched. DNA of the CDR3: TGTGCCAGCAGTGGGACAGCAAACACTGAAGCTTTCTTT. This gives the protein CASSGTANTEAFF.

This clonotype was observed at least ten times. The chain has TRBV20-1 and TRBJ1-5, with a tentative D call TRBD1 (5 bases). This CDR3 has 17 amino acids. The germline V gene encodes CDR1 DFQATT and CDR2 SNEGSKA (reference sequence). V lost 0 bases and J 6 bases, leaving 21 bases between the germline ends. CDR3 coding DNA: TGCAGTGCTAGAGATTCACTGAAAAATCGGGGGATTCAGCCCCAGCATTTT. This sequence encodes CSARDSLKNRGIQPQHF.

This clonotype turned up a few times. The V call is TRBV7-2, the J call TRBJ2-1; no reliable D call. V was clipped by 5 bases and J by 0 bases, with 14 bases between them. In germline, CDR1 is SGHTA, CDR2 FQGNSA. The CDR3 contains 16 residues. The CDR3, as DNA: TGTGCCAGCAGCCCTTTCCTCGGTAGCTCCTACAATGAGCAGTTCTTC. It codes for CASSPFLGSSYNEQFF.